These T cell receptor beta chains were read from a single sample in a study of T cells after yellow fever vaccination. Via MiXCR, TCRdb re-called the 5' RACE reads, giving one row per CDR3 protein. The repertoire has about 550,000 distinct CDR3 sequences, roughly 21% of them found once; the top ten carry more than 13%. Sequenced material: PBMCs, taken 15 days after the yellow fever booster vaccination. These TCRs come from a man aged 30 to 39 who received the YFV17D yellow fever vaccine. Each CDR3 is given with its conserved first and last residue. The D gene is left open where the match is weak. The size entry is marked missing in some rows and otherwise reads once, few, many or a size class.

J gene	D gene	V gene	clone size	CDR3 DNA	CDR3 protein
TRBJ2-5	.	TRBV20-1	.	TGCAGTGCTAGGCCCGTAGGGGAATGGGAGACCCAGTACTTC	CSARPVGEWETQYF
TRBJ2-2	.	TRBV7-2	.	TGTGCCAGCAGCTCCGGGCCCCGGTCCGGGGAGCTGTTTTTT	CASSSGPRSGELFF
TRBJ2-6	.	TRBV20-1	.	TGCAGTGCTAGACAAGTAGCTGGGGGGGCCAACGTCCTGACTTTC	CSARQVAGGANVLTF
TRBJ2-5	TRBD2	TRBV12-3/TRBV12-4	few	TGTGCCAGCAGCTCGGGAGGTGCAAAGACCCAGTACTTC	CASSSGGAKTQYF
TRBJ2-3	TRBD2	TRBV20-1	.	TGCAGTGCTAGTCCGACTAGCGGGAGGAACACAGATACGCAGTATTTT	CSASPTSGRNTDTQYF
TRBJ2-1	.	TRBV10-3	few	TGTGCCATCAGTGAGTCGAAGGGTGATGAGCAGTTCTTC	CAISESKGDEQFF
TRBJ2-7	TRBD1	TRBV18	.	TGTGCCAGCTCACCTGTGACAGGGGCCTACGAGCAGTACTTC	CASSPVTGAYEQYF
TRBJ2-5	TRBD2	TRBV28	.	TGTGCCAGCAGTTCCCCGTTGCGGGAGGGGGGGGAGACCCAGTACTTC	CASSSPLREGGETQYF
TRBJ2-7	TRBD2	TRBV5-1	.	TGCGCCAGCAGCTTGGCTAGCGGGACGTTTTCCTACGAGCAGTACTTC	CASSLASGTFSYEQYF
TRBJ2-2	TRBD2	TRBV5-1	.	TGCGCCAGCAGCTTCAGCGGGAGCCTCAACACCGGGGAGCTGTTTTTT	CASSFSGSLNTGELFF
TRBJ2-7	TRBD2	TRBV11-2	.	TGTGCCAGCAGCCCGGGACTAGCGGGACCCTACGAGCAGTACTTC	CASSPGLAGPYEQYF
TRBJ2-5	.	TRBV7-2	many	TGTGCCAGCAGCTTGGCCGGGACTGGCTTGAGGAAGACCCAGTACTTC	CASSLAGTGLRKTQYF
TRBJ2-1	.	TRBV5-6	.	TGTGCCAGCAGCTTGAGGGGACCGAGGTGGCAGTTCTTC	CASSLRGPRWQFF
TRBJ2-5	.	TRBV7-7	.	TGTGCTAGCAGCTTAGGGGCCTACATGGAGACCCAGTACTTC	CASSLGAYMETQYF